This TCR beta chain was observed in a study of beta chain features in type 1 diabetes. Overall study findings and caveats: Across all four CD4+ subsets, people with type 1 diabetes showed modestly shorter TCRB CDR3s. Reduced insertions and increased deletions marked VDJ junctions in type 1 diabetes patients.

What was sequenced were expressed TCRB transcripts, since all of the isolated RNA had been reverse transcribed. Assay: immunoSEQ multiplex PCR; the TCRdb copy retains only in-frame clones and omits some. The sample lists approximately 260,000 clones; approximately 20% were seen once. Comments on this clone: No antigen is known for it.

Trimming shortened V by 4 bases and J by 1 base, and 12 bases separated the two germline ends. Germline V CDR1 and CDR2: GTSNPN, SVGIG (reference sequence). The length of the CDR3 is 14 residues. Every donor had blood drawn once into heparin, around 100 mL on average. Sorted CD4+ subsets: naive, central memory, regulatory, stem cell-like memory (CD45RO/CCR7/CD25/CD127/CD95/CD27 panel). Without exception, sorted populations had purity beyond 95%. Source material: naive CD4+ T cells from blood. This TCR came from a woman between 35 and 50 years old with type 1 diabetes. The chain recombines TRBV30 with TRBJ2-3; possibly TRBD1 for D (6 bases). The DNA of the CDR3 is TGTGCCTGGAAGTACTCAGGGGGCACAGATACGCAGTATTTT. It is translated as CAWKYSGGTDTQYF.